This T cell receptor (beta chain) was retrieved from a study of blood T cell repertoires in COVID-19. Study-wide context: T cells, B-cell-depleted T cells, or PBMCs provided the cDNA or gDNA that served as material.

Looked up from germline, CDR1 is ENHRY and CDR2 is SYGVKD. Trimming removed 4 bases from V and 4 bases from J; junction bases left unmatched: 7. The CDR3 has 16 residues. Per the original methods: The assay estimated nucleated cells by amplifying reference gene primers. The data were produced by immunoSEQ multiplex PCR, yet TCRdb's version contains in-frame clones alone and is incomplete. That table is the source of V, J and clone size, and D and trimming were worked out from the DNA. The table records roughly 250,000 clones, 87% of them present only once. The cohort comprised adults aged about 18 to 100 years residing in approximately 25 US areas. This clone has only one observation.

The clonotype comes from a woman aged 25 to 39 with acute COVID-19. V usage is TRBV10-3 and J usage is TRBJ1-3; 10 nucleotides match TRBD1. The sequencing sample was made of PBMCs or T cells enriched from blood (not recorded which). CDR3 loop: CAISGDRGRVGNTIYF. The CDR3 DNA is TGTGCCATCAGTGGGGACAGGGGTCGAGTCGGAAACACCATATATTTT.